This entry describes one T cell receptor (beta chain). Per germline, CDR1 SGDLS and CDR2 YYNGEE. The J segment lost 8 bases and the V segment lost 2 bases, leaving 6 bases of the junction unmatched. The CDR3 covers 13 residues. The source of the sample is a study of blood T cell repertoires in COVID-19. Whole-study context: Italy, Spain and the United States were the sources of the convalescent and acute COVID-19 samples. From T cells, B-cell-depleted T cells, or PBMCs came the material, which was cDNA or gDNA.

The data were produced by immunoSEQ multiplex PCR, yet TCRdb's version contains in-frame clones alone and is incomplete. The sample shows hundreds of thousands of clones, around 89% of them seen only once. The genes are TRBV9 and TRBJ1-2; 7 bases fit TRBD1. This sequence originates from a woman aged 35 to 49 with COVID-19, enrolled during active disease. Sequencing was performed on peripheral blood. Here the CDR3 reads CASSVTGTEGYTF. The DNA of the CDR3 is TGTGCCAGCAGCGTGACCGGGACAGAAGGCTACACCTTC.